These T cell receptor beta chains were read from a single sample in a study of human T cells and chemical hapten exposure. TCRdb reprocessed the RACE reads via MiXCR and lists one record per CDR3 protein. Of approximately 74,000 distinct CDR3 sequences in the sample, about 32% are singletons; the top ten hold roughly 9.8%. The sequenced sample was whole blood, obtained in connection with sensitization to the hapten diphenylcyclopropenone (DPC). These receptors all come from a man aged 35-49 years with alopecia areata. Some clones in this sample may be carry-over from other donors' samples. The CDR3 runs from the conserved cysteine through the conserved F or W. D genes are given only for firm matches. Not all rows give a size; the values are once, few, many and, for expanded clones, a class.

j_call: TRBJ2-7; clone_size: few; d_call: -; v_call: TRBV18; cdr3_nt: TGTGCCAGCTCAAAGTTGGACGCCCACGAGCAGTACTTC; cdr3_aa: CASSKLDAHEQYF
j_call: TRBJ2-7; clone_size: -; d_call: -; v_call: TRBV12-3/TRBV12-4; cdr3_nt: TGTGCCAGCAGCCCGGACGGCTGGGAGCAGTACTTC; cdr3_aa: CASSPDGWEQYF
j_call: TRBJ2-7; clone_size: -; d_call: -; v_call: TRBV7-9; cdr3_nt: TGTGCCAGCAGCTTAGCGCCCGGGCGGGGCGAGCAGTACTTC; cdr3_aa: CASSLAPGRGEQYF
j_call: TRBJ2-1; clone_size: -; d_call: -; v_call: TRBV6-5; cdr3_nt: TGTGCCAGCAGTGTCGGAGGGCCTTTGAATGAGCAGTTCTTC; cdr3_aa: CASSVGGPLNEQFF
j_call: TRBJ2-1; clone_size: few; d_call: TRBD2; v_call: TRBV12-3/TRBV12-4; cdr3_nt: TGTGCCAGCAGTCGGGGACTAGCGGCCTACAATGAGCAGTTCTTC; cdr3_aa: CASSRGLAAYNEQFF
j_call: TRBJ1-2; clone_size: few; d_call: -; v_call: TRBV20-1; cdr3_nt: TGCACCATATCGCGAGAGGGGCGAAACGGTGGCTACACCTTC; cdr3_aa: CTISREGRNGGYTF
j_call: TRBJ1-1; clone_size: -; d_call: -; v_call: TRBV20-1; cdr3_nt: TGCAGTGCCGGGACACTCACTGAAGCTTTCTTT; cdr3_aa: CSAGTLTEAFF
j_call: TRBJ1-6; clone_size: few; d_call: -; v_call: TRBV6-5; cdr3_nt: TGTGCCAGCAGTTACGGGGACTCACCCCTCCACTTT; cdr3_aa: CASSYGDSPLHF
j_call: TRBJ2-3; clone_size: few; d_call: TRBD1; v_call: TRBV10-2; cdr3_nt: TGCGCCAGCAGTGTAGGGACAGGAGCAGATACGCAGTATTTT; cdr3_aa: CASSVGTGADTQYF
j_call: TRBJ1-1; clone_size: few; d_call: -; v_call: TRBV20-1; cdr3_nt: TGCAGTGCTAGAGATCGGATAAAGAACACTGAAGCTTTCTTT; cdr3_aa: CSARDRIKNTEAFF
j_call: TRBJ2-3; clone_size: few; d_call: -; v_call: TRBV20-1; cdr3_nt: TGCAGTGCTAGAGGGGGCGGGCCCAGCACAGATACGCAGTATTTT; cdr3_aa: CSARGGGPSTDTQYF
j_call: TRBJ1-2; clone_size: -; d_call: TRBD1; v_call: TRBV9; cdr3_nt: TGTGCCAGCAGCGGGGGGACAGGGAATGGCTACACCTTC; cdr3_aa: CASSGGTGNGYTF
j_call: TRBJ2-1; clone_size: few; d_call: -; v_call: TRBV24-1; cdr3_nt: TGTGCCACCAGTGGAAACAATGAGCAGTTCTTC; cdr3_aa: CATSGNNEQFF
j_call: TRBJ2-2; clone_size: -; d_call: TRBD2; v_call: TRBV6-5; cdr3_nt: TGTGCCAGCAGTTACTTTGGCGGGAGGCTCACCGGGGAGCTGTTTTTT; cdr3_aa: CASSYFGGRLTGELFF
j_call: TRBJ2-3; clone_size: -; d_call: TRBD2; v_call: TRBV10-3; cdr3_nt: TGTGCCATCAGTGAGGGAGCGGGAGGCTCCACAGATACGCAGTATTTT; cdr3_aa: CAISEGAGGSTDTQYF
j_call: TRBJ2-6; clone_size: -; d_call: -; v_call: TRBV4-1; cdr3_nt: TGCGCCAGCAGCCAACTCCAGGGTACGCTCGGGGCCAACGTCCTGACTTTC; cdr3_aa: CASSQLQGTLGANVLTF
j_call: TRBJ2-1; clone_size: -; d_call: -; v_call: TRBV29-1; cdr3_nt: TGCAGCGTTAAAAAATCGACGCCCACAAATGAGCAGTTCTTC; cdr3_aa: CSVKKSTPTNEQFF
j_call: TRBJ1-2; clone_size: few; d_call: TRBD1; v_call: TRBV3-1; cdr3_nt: TGTGCCAGCAGCCACAATAGGGACAGGGGATATGGCTACACCTTC; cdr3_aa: CASSHNRDRGYGYTF
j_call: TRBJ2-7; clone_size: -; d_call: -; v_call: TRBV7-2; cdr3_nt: TGTGCCAGCAGCCACGGCACCCACGAGCAGTACTTC; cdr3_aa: CASSHGTHEQYF
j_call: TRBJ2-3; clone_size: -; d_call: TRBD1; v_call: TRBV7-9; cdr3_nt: TGTGCCAGCAGCTTTCTGGACAGGAGGGATACGCAGTATTTT; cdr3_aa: CASSFLDRRDTQYF
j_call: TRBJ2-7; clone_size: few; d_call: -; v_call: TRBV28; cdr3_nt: TGTGCCAGCAGATTAACAGGCAGGAGCTCCTACGAGCAGTACTTC; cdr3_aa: CASRLTGRSSYEQYF
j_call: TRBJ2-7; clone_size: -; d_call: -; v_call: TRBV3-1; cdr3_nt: TGTGCCAGCAGCCGAGCCGGGGCGACCTACGAGCAGTACTTC; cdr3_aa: CASSRAGATYEQYF
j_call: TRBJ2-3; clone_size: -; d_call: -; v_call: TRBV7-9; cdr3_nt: TGTGCCAGCAGCTTAAGTAGCCTCACAGATACGCAGTATTTT; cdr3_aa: CASSLSSLTDTQYF
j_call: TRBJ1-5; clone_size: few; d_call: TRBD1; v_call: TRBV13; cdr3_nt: TGTGCCAGCAGCTTAAGGGGGACAGGGATAAATCAGCCCCAGCATTTT; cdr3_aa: CASSLRGTGINQPQHF
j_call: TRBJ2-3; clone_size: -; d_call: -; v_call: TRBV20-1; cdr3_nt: TGCAGTGGGAGAAGGACTGGCACAGATACGCAGTATTTT; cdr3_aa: CSGRRTGTDTQYF
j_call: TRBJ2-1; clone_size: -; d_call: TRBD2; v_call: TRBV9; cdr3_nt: TGTGCCAGCAGCGTAGACTTAAGAGGGACTAGCGGGAGGCAGAGCTCCTACAATGAGCAGTTCTTC; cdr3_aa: CASSVDLRGTSGRQSSYNEQFF
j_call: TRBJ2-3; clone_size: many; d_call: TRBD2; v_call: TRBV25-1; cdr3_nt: TGTGCCAGCAGTGAAGTGCGGGAGGGCCGCGCAGATACGCAGTATTTT; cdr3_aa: CASSEVREGRADTQYF
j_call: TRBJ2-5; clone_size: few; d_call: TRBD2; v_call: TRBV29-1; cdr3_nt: TGCAGCGTAGCAGCCGGGACTAGCGGGAGTAGACGAGAGACCCAGTACTTC; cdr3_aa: CSVAAGTSGSRRETQYF
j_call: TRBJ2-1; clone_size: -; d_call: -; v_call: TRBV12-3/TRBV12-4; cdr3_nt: TGTGCCAGCAGTTTGAAGCAGGGCGGCTACAATGAGCAGTTCTTC; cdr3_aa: CASSLKQGGYNEQFF
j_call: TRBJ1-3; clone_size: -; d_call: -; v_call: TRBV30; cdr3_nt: TGTGCCTGGAGTGAGACAAACTCTGGAAACACCATATATTTT; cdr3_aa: CAWSETNSGNTIYF
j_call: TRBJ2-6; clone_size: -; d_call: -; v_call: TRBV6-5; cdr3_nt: TGTGCCAGCAGTAGCCCCGGGGTAAGGGCCAACGTCCTGACTTTC; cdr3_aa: CASSSPGVRANVLTF
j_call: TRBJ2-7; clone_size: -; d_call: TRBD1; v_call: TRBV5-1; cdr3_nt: TGCGCCAGCAGCTCGAGGACAGGGGTAGCCTACGAGCAGTACTTC; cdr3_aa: CASSSRTGVAYEQYF
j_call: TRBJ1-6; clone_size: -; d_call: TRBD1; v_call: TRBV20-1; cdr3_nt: TGCAGTGCTGTCCTTCGGGGACAGGGCTACAATTCACCCCTCCACTTT; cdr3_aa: CSAVLRGQGYNSPLHF
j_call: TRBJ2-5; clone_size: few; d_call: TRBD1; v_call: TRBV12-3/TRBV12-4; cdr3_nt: TGTGCCAGCAGTTTTTCGCCAGGGGGCCTTGAGACCCAGTACTTC; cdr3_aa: CASSFSPGGLETQYF
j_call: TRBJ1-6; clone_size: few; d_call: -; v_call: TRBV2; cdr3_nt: TGTGCCAGCAGTGAAGGGTACAGTTCCAATTCACCCCTCCACTTT; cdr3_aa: CASSEGYSSNSPLHF
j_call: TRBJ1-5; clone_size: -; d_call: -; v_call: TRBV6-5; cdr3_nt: TGTGCCAGCAGTCGGAGGGGTAACGACAATCAGCCCCAGCATTTT; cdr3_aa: CASSRRGNDNQPQHF
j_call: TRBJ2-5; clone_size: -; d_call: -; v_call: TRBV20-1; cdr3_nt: TGCAGTGCCATACAGCGGCAAGAGACCCAGTACTTC; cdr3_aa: CSAIQRQETQYF
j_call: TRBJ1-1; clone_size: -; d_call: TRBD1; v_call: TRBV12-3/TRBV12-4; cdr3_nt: TGTGCCAGCAGTTTGAAAGGGGGCACGAGCTTTGCTGAAGCTTTCTTT; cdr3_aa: CASSLKGGTSFAEAFF
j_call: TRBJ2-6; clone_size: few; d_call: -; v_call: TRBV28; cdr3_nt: TGTGCCAGCAGACCCCCCGGGCTTTCTGGGGCCAACGTCCTGACTTTC; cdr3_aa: CASRPPGLSGANVLTF
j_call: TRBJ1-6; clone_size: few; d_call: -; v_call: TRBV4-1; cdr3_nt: TGCGCCAGCAGCCAAGAATCGAGACAGAGCTCCTATAATTCACCCCTCCACTTT; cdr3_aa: CASSQESRQSSYNSPLHF
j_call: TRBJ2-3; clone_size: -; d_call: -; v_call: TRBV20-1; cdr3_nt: TGCAGTGCTAGGACGGGAGCGGATACGCAGTATTTT; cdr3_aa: CSARTGADTQYF
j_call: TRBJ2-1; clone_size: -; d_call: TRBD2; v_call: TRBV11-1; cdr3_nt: TGTGCCAGCAGCTTAGGAAGTTCCAGCGGGAGGGACAATGAGCAGTTCTTC; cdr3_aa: CASSLGSSSGRDNEQFF
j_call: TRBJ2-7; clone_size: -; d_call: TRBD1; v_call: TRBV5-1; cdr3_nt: TGCGCCAGCAGCTTGAGAGATCGGGACAGCTACGAGCAGTACTTC; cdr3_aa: CASSLRDRDSYEQYF
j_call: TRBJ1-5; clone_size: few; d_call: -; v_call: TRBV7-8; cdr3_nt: TGTGCCAGCAGCCTAGGCGGATATAGCAATCAGCCCCAGCATTTT; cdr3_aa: CASSLGGYSNQPQHF
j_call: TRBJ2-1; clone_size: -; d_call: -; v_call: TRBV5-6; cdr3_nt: TGTGCCAGCAGCCGGGGCGGGACGGCCTACAATGAGCAGTTCTTC; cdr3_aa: CASSRGGTAYNEQFF
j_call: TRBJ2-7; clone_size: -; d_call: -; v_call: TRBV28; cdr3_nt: TGTGCCAGCAGTGTCAGGACACCCCAAGAGCAGTACTTC; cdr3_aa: CASSVRTPQEQYF
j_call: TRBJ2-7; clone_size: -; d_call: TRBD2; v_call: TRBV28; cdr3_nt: TGTGCCAGCACATGGGCTAGCGGGGCGCGCCCCTACGAGCAGTACTTC; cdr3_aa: CASTWASGARPYEQYF
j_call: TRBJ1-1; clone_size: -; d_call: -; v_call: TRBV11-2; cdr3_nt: TGTGCCAGCAGCCAGAATTCCGGCACTGAAGCTTTCTTT; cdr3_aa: CASSQNSGTEAFF
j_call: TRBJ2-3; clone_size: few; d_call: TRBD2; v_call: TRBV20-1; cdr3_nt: TGCAGTGCTCTCTCTTCACTAGCGGGAGGGAGCACAGATACGCAGTATTTT; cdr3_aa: CSALSSLAGGSTDTQYF
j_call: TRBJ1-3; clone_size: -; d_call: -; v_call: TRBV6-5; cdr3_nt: TGTGCCAGCAGTAAGACAGGCGACACCATATATTTT; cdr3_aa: CASSKTGDTIYF
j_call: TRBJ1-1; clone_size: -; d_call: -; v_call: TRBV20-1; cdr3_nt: TGCAGTGCTACCCAGGGCCTGGGTACTGAAGCTTTCTTT; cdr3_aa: CSATQGLGTEAFF